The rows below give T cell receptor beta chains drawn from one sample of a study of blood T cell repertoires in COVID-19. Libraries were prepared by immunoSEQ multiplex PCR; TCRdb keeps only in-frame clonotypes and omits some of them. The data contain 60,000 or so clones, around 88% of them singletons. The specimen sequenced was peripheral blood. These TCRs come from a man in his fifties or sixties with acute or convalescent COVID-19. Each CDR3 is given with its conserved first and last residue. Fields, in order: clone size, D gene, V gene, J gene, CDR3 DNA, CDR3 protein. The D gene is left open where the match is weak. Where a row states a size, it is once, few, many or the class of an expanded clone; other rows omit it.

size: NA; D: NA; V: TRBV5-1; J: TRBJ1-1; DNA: TGCGCCAGCAGCCCGGGGGGTTCCACTGAAGCTTTCTTT; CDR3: CASSPGGSTEAFF
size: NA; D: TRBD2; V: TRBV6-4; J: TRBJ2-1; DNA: TGTGCCAGCAGCGACCGACTAGCGGGAGCTAGTGAGCAGTTCTTC; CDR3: CASSDRLAGASEQFF
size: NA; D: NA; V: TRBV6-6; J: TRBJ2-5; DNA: TGTGCCAGCAGTTATCCACTACTTCCGGAGACCCAGTACTTC; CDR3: CASSYPLLPETQYF
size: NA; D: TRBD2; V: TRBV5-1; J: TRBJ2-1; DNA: TGCGCCAGCAGCTTAGACCCGGGAGCGGGAAATGAGCAGTTCTTC; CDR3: CASSLDPGAGNEQFF
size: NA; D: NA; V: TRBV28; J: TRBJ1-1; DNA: TGTGCCAGCAGTTTCAAACGGGGTACTGAAGCTTTCTTT; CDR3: CASSFKRGTEAFF
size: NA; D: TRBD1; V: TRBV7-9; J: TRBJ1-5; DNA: TGTGCCAGCAGCTTTGGACAGGGTAATCAGCCCCAGCATTTT; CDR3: CASSFGQGNQPQHF
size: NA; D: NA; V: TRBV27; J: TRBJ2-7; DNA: TGTGCCAGCAGCCCCGGAGGGAACGGCGACGAGCAGTACTTC; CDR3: CASSPGGNGDEQYF
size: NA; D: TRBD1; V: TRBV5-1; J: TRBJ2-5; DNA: TGCGCCAGCAGCACCAACCAGGGGGCTCGAGAGACCCAGTACTTC; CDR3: CASSTNQGARETQYF
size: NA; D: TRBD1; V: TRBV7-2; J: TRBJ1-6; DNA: TGTGCCAGCAGCTTAGGTCGACAGGGGCTTGGGAATTCACCCCTCCACTTT; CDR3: CASSLGRQGLGNSPLHF
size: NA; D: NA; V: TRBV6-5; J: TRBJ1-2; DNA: TGTGCCAGCAATCAGAGACAAGCGGGAGGCTACACCTTC; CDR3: CASNQRQAGGYTF
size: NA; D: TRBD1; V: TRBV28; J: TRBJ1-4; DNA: TGTGCCAGCAGTGGACAGGGGGCCGCAACTAATGAAAAACTGTTTTTT; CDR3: CASSGQGAATNEKLFF
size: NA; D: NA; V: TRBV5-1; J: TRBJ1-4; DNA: TGCGCCAGCAGGCTAGTTCCTAATGAAAAACTGTTTTTT; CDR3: CASRLVPNEKLFF
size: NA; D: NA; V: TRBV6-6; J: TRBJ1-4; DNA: TGTGCCAGCAGTCTCGGGACATTTGCAACTAATGAAAAACTGTTTTTT; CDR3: CASSLGTFATNEKLFF
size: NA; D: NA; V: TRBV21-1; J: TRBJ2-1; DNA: TGTGCCAGCAGCACCACAGGGGGGTCCTACAATGAGCAGTTCTTC; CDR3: CASSTTGGSYNEQFF
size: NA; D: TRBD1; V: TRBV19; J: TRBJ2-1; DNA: TGTGCCAGTAGTATATTGCGGACAGGGGTGTACAATGAGCAGTTCTTC; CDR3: CASSILRTGVYNEQFF
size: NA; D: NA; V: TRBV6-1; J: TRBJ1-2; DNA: TGTGCCGCGGGGGTGGGGTATGGCTACACCTTC; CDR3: CAAGVGYGYTF
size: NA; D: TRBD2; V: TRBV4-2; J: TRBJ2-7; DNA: TGTGCCAGCAGCCAAGAGGGTGGGAGGGCGTACGAGCAGTACTTC; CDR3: CASSQEGGRAYEQYF
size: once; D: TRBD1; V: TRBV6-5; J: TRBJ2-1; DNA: TGTGCCAGCAGCTTCACAGGGGGCGAGCAGTTCTTC; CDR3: CASSFTGGEQFF
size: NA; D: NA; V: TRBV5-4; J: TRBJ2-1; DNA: TGTGCCAGCAGCCCGGGGTGGGGCTCCTACAATGAGCAGTTCTTC; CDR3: CASSPGWGSYNEQFF
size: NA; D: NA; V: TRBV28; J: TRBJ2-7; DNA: TGTGCCAGCTGCACAGCATACGAGCAGTACTTC; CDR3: CASCTAYEQYF
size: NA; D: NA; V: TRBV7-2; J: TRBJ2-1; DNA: TGTGCCAGCAACCTCCAGGGACTTCTAATAGAGCAGTTCTTC; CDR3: CASNLQGLLIEQFF
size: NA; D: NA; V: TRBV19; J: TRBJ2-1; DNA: TGTGCCAGTAGTATAGTTAGTCGGGGTCAGGTCTACAATGAGCAGTTCTTC; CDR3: CASSIVSRGQVYNEQFF
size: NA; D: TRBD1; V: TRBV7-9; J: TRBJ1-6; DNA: TGTGCCAGCAGCTTTCGACAGGGAGGAGGGTCACCCCTCCACTTT; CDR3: CASSFRQGGGSPLHF
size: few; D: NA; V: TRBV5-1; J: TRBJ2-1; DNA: TGCGCCAGCAGCCCGGGACACCGAATTTCCTACAATGAGCAGTTCTTC; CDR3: CASSPGHRISYNEQFF
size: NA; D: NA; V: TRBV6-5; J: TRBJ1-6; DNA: TGTGCCAGCAGGGAGAATCGGTCACCCCTCCACTTT; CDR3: CASRENRSPLHF
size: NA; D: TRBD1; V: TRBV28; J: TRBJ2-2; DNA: TGTGCCAGCAGTTCCCCCCGGGACAGGGTTTACGGGGAGCTGTTTTTT; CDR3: CASSSPRDRVYGELFF
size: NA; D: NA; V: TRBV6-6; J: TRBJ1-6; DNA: TGTGCCAGCAGCACAACCGGGCTCGGGGATTCACCCCTCCACTTT; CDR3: CASSTTGLGDSPLHF
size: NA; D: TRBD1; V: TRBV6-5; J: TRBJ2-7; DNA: TGTGCCGGCGGACAGGGTGCATCGATCAGCTACGAGCAGTACTTC; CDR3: CAGGQGASISYEQYF
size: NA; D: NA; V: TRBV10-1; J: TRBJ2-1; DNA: TGCGCCAGCAGCCGGGACATGGTCAACAATGAGCAGTTCTTC; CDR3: CASSRDMVNNEQFF
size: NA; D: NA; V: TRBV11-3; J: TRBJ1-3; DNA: TGTGCCAGCAGTCGTAGGGGCTCTGGAAACACCATATATTTT; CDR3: CASSRRGSGNTIYF
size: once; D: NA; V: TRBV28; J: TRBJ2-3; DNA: TGTGCCAGCAGTTCCCCCGGGATCACAGATACGCAGTATTTT; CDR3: CASSSPGITDTQYF
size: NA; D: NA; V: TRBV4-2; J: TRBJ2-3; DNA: TGTGCCAGCACCTCAAATCAAGGGGCAGATACGCAGTATTTT; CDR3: CASTSNQGADTQYF
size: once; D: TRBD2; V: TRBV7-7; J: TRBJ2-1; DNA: TGTGCCAGCAGCTCGGGGATTGGCGGGAGGTCCAATGAGCAGTTCTTC; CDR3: CASSSGIGGRSNEQFF
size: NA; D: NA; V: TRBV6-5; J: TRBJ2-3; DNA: TGTGCCAGCAGCCGCCGGTCCGGCACAGATACGCAGTATTTT; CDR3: CASSRRSGTDTQYF
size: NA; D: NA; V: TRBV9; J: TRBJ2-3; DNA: TGTGCCAGCAGCCCCCTACTCACAGATACGCAGTATTTT; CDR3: CASSPLLTDTQYF
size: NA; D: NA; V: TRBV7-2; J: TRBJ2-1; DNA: TGTGCCAGCAGCTTACGTACCGCGACTCGGCCGCTCAATGAGCAGTTCTTC; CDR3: CASSLRTATRPLNEQFF
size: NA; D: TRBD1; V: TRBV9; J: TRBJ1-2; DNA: TGTGCCAGCAGCGCGGACAGGGGTGGCTATGGCTACACCTTC; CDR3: CASSADRGGYGYTF